This T cell receptor (beta chain) is from a study of glioma-infiltrating T cells after dendritic cell vaccination. Time point of the sample: after dendritic cell vaccination, including at tumor progression/relapse. The immunoSEQ assay amplified TCRB CDR3 from up to 2 ug DNA. The data were produced by immunoSEQ multiplex PCR, yet TCRdb's version contains in-frame clones alone and is incomplete. This sample carries fewer than 95,000 clones, 85% of them seen once, and the ten largest clones take 7.5% to 8.5%. CDR1 is SNHLY and CDR2 is FYNNEI in the germline V gene. This CDR3 has 11 amino acids. V lost 7 bases and J 2 bases, leaving 6 bases between the germline ends.

Sequenced here: blood, sampled after dendritic cell vaccination. This TCR was sampled from a human donor with glioblastoma. The J gene is TRBJ2-7, the V gene TRBV2; D remains ambiguous. CDR3 in amino acids: CASTKTYEQYF. The CDR3 DNA sequence: TGTGCCAGCACCAAAACCTACGAGCAGTACTTC.